What follows is one T cell receptor (beta chain) and its context. Researchers picked out CD4+ and CD8+ T cells from PBMCs by sorting. The entry originates in a study of CD8+ T cells in alopecia areata. Study overall: Oral tofacitinib, 5 to 10 mg twice daily, was given in an open-label trial.

The germline CDR1 and CDR2 sequences are SQVTM and ANQGSEA. The CDR3 is 13 amino acids. V was cut by 4 bases and J by 0 bases, with 9 bases left in between. cDNA reverse transcribed from extracted RNA served as the sequencing template. Clones were read by immunoSEQ multiplex PCR, and TCRdb kept only the in-frame ones, dropping some. The sample holds some 150,000 clones, under 60% seen once. The clonotype was recovered from a human donor with alopecia areata. Sequences were derived from CD8+ T cells sorted from blood, sampled at week 0. This sequence joins TRBV29-1 and TRBJ1-1; D remains ambiguous. Here the CDR3 reads CSVVWQLNTEAFF. In DNA form, the CDR3 reads TGCAGCGTTGTTTGGCAGCTGAACACTGAAGCTTTCTTT.